Listed below are T cell receptor beta chains from one sample, sequenced in a study of tumor and adjacent non-tumor tissue in lung cancer. Each CDR3 protein gets one entry after TCRdb re-called the multiplex PCR reads with MiXCR. Of 85,000 to 130,000 distinct CDR3 sequences detected, more than 55% appear once; the ten largest clones hold roughly 19%. Sequencing was carried out using distant non-tumor lung tissue. Every receptor here comes from a man aged 30 to 45 with non-small cell lung cancer. The CDR3 runs from the conserved cysteine through the conserved F or W. The D gene is left open where the match is weak. Size is stated for part of the rows, as once, few or many counts, or as a class when the clone is expanded.

TRBV4-1	NA	NA	TRBJ2-7	TGCGCCAGCAGCCAGAGGGAAGACGGCGGGACACTTACGACCTACGAGCAGTACTTC	CASSQREDGGTLTTYEQYF
TRBV6-6	many	NA	TRBJ1-1	TGTGCCAGCAACCGGGGGCCGGACACTGAAGCTTTCTTT	CASNRGPDTEAFF
TRBV6-2/TRBV6-3	NA	TRBD1	TRBJ2-6	TGTGTCAGCTGTTCTAGGGGGCCCGGGGCCAACGTCCTAACTTTC	CVSCSRGPGANVLTF
TRBV20-1	NA	TRBD1	TRBJ2-4	TGCAGTGCTAAAGTCCAGGGGGCGTCAGCCAAAAACATTCAGTACTTC	CSAKVQGASAKNIQYF
TRBV20-1	many	NA	TRBJ2-5	TGCAGTGCTAGGACAGACCAAGAGACCCAGTACTTC	CSARTDQETQYF
TRBV6-5	NA	NA	TRBJ2-2	TGTGCAAGCAGGGCCCAGGGCGGGGAGCTGTTTTTT	CASRAQGGELFF
TRBV6-5	NA	NA	TRBJ1-1	TGTGCCAGCAGTTACTTGGCGGGCCCCATGAACACTGAAGCTTTCTTT	CASSYLAGPMNTEAFF
TRBV28	NA	NA	TRBJ2-1	TGTGTCTGCAGTTCCCCTATAGCGGAGAAGAGCTCCTACATTGAGCAGTTCTTC	CVCSSPIAEKSSYIEQFF
TRBV6-2/TRBV6-3	many	NA	TRBJ2-3	TGTGCCAGCAGTTACTCGTTCTCCAGAGCAGATACGCAGTATTTT	CASSYSFSRADTQYF
TRBV6-5	NA	NA	TRBJ1-1	TGTGCCAGCGCCTTAATCTGGGGGGACACTGAAGCTTTCTTT	CASALIWGDTEAFF
TRBV12-3/TRBV12-4	many	NA	TRBJ2-3	TGTGCCAGCAGCCCCCCACTTATAGCAGATACGCAGTATTTT	CASSPPLIADTQYF
TRBV29-1	NA	NA	TRBJ2-7	TGCAGCGTTGGGGCTATGGGGTTTCTGAGCTTC	CSVGAMGFLSF
TRBV12-3/TRBV12-4	NA	TRBD1	TRBJ2-1	TGTGCCAGCAGTTTTGTAACAGGGGGGACCCAGTTCTTC	CASSFVTGGTQFF
TRBV12-3/TRBV12-4	NA	NA	TRBJ1-5	TGTGCCAGCAGTCCCCAATTAGGGGGGTGTAGCAATCAGCCCCAGCATTTT	CASSPQLGGCSNQPQHF
TRBV5-4	once	NA	TRBJ1-4	TGTGCCAGCACCTCCACAGAAACTAATGAAAAACTGTTTTTT	CASTSTETNEKLFF
TRBV5-6	many	NA	TRBJ1-1	TGTGCCAGCAGCCACAACTTCCTGGACAGAACTGACACTGAAGCTTTCTTT	CASSHNFLDRTDTEAFF
TRBV7-3	NA	TRBD1	TRBJ1-1	TGTGCCAGCAGCAAACAGACAGGGGTGAACACTGAAGCTTTCTTT	CASSKQTGVNTEAFF
TRBV5-1	few	TRBD2	TRBJ2-5	TGCGCCAGCAGCTTGGGCGGGAGGACTCAAGAGACCCAGTACTTC	CASSLGGRTQETQYF
TRBV20-1	NA	TRBD1	TRBJ2-3	TGCAATGCTAGAGGGGACAGTCATATTAACACAGATATGCAGTATTTT	CNARGDSHINTDMQYF
TRBV6-1	many	NA	TRBJ2-3	TGTGCCAGCAGTGCCCAGATCACAGATACGCAGTATTTT	CASSAQITDTQYF
TRBV29-1	once	NA	TRBJ2-5	TGCAGCGTTGAAGGGTTCCGAGGGAATGCGGAGACCCAATACTTC	CSVEGFRGNAETQYF
TRBV29-1	NA	NA	TRBJ2-3	TGCAGCGTCGCATATCCCACAGATACGCAGTATTTT	CSVAYPTDTQYF
TRBV20-1	many	NA	TRBJ1-5	TGCAGTGCTAGTCGCGGCCAGGCCAATCAGCCCCAGCATTTT	CSASRGQANQPQHF
TRBV11-2	few	NA	TRBJ2-5	TGTGCCAGCAGCCGCAGGCAGGGGACGGGAGAGACCCAGTACTTC	CASSRRQGTGETQYF
TRBV20-1	NA	NA	TRBJ2-1	TGCAATGCCAGGGGCAGGGTTAATGAGCAGTTCTTC	CNARGRVNEQFF
TRBV11-2	few	NA	TRBJ2-7	TGTGCCAGCAGCAAGACCTCGGGACGAGATTACGAGCAGTACTTC	CASSKTSGRDYEQYF
TRBV6-2/TRBV6-3	NA	TRBD2	TRBJ2-7	TGTGTCAGCAGTTACGCGGCGCGGGGGTCACCCTACGAGCAGTACTTC	CVSSYAARGSPYEQYF
TRBV4-1	NA	NA	TRBJ1-1	TGCACCAGCAGCCAAGAATTTGACAGGAGAGGAACTACTGAAGCTTTCTTT	CTSSQEFDRRGTTEAFF
TRBV20-1	NA	NA	TRBJ2-6	TGCAGTGCTAGGGACCAGAACTCTGGGTCCAACGTCCTGACTTTC	CSARDQNSGSNVLTF
TRBV6-5	NA	NA	TRBJ1-4	TGTGCCAGCAGTTACAGGTCGGGTGCTCGGGAAAAACTGTTTTTT	CASSYRSGAREKLFF
TRBV29-1	NA	NA	TRBJ1-2	TGCAGCATTGATCTGGCAGAGGCGATCCTGGGAGGCTACACCTTC	CSIDLAEAILGGYTF
TRBV11-3	NA	TRBD2	TRBJ2-5	TGTGCCAGCAACTTAGAAGTGGGAGGGCAAGAGACCCAGTATTTC	CASNLEVGGQETQYF
TRBV4-2	NA	TRBD1	TRBJ2-7	TGTGCCAGCAGGAATGTGGGACAGGACTCCTACGAGCAGTACTTC	CASRNVGQDSYEQYF
TRBV11-2	NA	NA	TRBJ2-1	TGTGCCAGCGGCTTAATCCTACCGGGGATTGATGTGCAGTTCTTC	CASGLILPGIDVQFF
TRBV14	NA	NA	TRBJ2-3	TGTGCCAGCAACCAAGATGCCGTACTGGGAACAGATACGCAGTATTTT	CASNQDAVLGTDTQYF